This T cell receptor beta chain appears in the sequencing data of a study of T cell repertoires in cytomegalovirus infection (dated by TCRdb to about 2019). Describing the broader study: Donor HLA type was relevant to the analysis, as public TCR beta signatures indicated carriage of CMV infection together with the matching HLA type. The study at large found these results: The ex vivo response was dominated by HLA-C-restricted CMV-specific TCR beta clonotypes, and the single most frequent clonotype in two of eight donors was supplied by these HLA-C-restricted clonotypes. In both this cohort and an independent approximately 350-donor cohort, the cumulative frequency of public TCR beta family members distinguished carriers of CMV infection plus the relevant HLA type.

The table lists this clonotype with a few counts. Its antigen remains unidentified. No much larger clone exists at a distance of one base, and base qualities are not known. Reading the germline V gene (reference sequence) gives CDR1 LNHNV and CDR2 YYDKDF. Including the terminal cysteine and phenylalanine, the CDR3 comprises 11 residues. Here the CDR3 DNA is all that survives: 33 bases in frame from base 1. V is cut by 3 bases and J by 7 bases, and the space between the germline ends is 7 bases. Sequencing was carried out with an Illumina HiSeq 1500. The public sequencing data were trimmed at Q25 with fastp and processed into clonotypes with MiXCR by TCRdb, which kept only in-frame beta chains. When rows share a CDR3 protein, they turn into one entry using the most common DNA and genes. The sample profile shows 350,000 to 500,000 distinct CDR3 sequences; roughly a third of them were found once. Roughly 15% of the sample belongs to the ten largest clones.

The sequence links TRBV15 to TRBJ2-7, with the D gene too uncertain to name. This sequence was found in a human donor in good health (CMV status not recorded). Some clones in this sample may be carry-over from other donors' samples. The material sequenced was PBMCs. The CDR3 protein sequence reads: CATSSAREQYF. The DNA sequence is TGTGCCACCAGCAGCGCGCGGGAGCAGTACTTC.